The rows below give T cell receptor beta chains drawn from one sample of a study of vaccination effects on CD4 cells after COVID-19. The antigens for these receptors are not known. Method: immunoSEQ multiplex PCR; TCRdb's copy keeps in-frame clones and lacks some. The sample consists of more than 9,500 clones, less than 75% of them appearing once. The sequenced sample was CD4+ T cells from PBMCs cultured with SARS-CoV-2 spike peptides, obtained after COVID-19 vaccination. The receptors were gathered from a human donor who received a COVID-19 vaccine. CDR3s include the opening cysteine and the closing phenylalanine or tryptophan. D genes are given only for firm matches. The size field is filled for only some rows; it gives once, few, many or a size class.

j_call,d_call,v_call,clone_size,cdr3_aa,cdr3_nt
TRBJ2-7,-,TRBV20-1,-,CSARSGHEQYF,TGCAGTGCTAGATCGGGCCACGAGCAGTACTTC
TRBJ2-7,-,TRBV5-6,few,CASSPDGSSYEQYF,TGTGCCAGCAGCCCGGACGGCTCCTCCTACGAGCAGTACTTC
TRBJ1-1,TRBD1,TRBV5-1,-,CASRLMSRGLGTEAFF,TGCGCCAGCAGGTTAATGTCTAGGGGGCTAGGCACTGAAGCTTTCTTT
TRBJ2-7,TRBD1,TRBV5-6,-,CASRFRGPSYEQYF,TGTGCCAGCAGGTTCAGGGGGCCCTCCTACGAGCAGTACTTC
TRBJ2-3,-,TRBV27,-,CASSFQGSAYSSTDTQYF,TGTGCCAGCAGTTTTCAGGGCAGCGCCTACTCTAGCACAGATACGCAGTATTTT
TRBJ2-1,-,TRBV11-2,-,CASTLGGKRSFEQFF,TGTGCCAGCACCCTGGGCGGGAAGAGGAGTTTTGAGCAGTTCTTC
TRBJ1-1,-,TRBV19,-,CASSTTVGVPEAFF,TGTGCCAGTAGTACGACGGTCGGCGTTCCTGAAGCTTTCTTT
TRBJ1-6,TRBD1,TRBV30,-,CAWTNTGAVDSPLHF,TGTGCCTGGACCAACACAGGGGCGGTCGATTCACCCCTCCACTTT
TRBJ2-7,-,TRBV14,-,CASSLAPSYEQYF,TGTGCCAGCAGCCTAGCGCCAAGCTACGAGCAGTACTTC
TRBJ1-1,-,TRBV5-6,few,CASSGMGARTEAFF,TGTGCCAGCAGCGGGATGGGGGCGCGCACTGAAGCTTTCTTT
TRBJ1-2,-,TRBV11-2,-,CASSLDPAANYGYTF,TGTGCCAGCAGCTTAGATCCTGCGGCGAACTATGGCTACACCTTC
TRBJ2-1,-,TRBV3-1/TRBV3-2,-,CASSPGLGEGERNEQFF,TGTGCCAGCAGCCCGGGATTGGGGGAAGGAGAAAGAAATGAGCAGTTCTTC
TRBJ1-2,-,TRBV30,-,CAWSPTGYGYTF,TGTGCCTGGAGTCCAACTGGCTATGGCTACACCTTC
TRBJ2-7,TRBD1,TRBV14,-,CASSLFGTDSYF,TGTGCCAGCAGCCTCTTTGGGACAGACTCCTACTTC
TRBJ2-7,-,TRBV3-1/TRBV3-2,-,CASSPIQDGTYEQYF,TGTGCCAGCAGCCCGATCCAGGACGGAACCTACGAGCAGTACTTC
TRBJ1-1,-,TRBV5-4,-,CASSSPGHRNTEAFF,TGTGCCAGCAGCTCACCGGGACATAGGAACACTGAAGCTTTCTTT
TRBJ2-1,TRBD2,TRBV5-4,-,CASSLPGLGNEQFF,TGTGCCAGCAGCCTTCCGGGACTAGGGAATGAGCAGTTCTTC
TRBJ1-2,-,TRBV5-6,-,CASSLGRVDYGYTF,TGTGCCAGCAGCTTGGGACGGGTTGACTATGGCTACACCTTC
TRBJ1-1,-,TRBV6-5,-,CASRWVGIEAFF,TGTGCCAGCAGATGGGTAGGGATTGAAGCTTTCTTT
TRBJ1-1,-,TRBV28,-,CASQQRRQVAEAFF,TGTGCCAGCCAACAGCGGAGACAGGTCGCTGAAGCTTTCTTT
TRBJ1-5,TRBD1,TRBV15,-,CATSPGQGAGQPQHF,TGTGCCACCAGCCCGGGACAGGGGGCTGGCCAGCCCCAGCATTTT
TRBJ2-3,TRBD2,TRBV28,-,CASSLAGGWSGRAQYF,TGTGCCAGCAGTTTAGCGGGAGGTTGGAGTGGTAGAGCGCAGTATTTT
TRBJ2-5,-,TRBV7-2,-,CASSLRGAVETQYF,TGTGCCAGCAGCTTACGGGGGGCCGTTGAGACCCAGTACTTC
TRBJ1-2,TRBD1,TRBV19,-,CASKSRDRVYGYTF,TGTGCCAGTAAATCAAGGGACAGAGTTTATGGCTACACCTTC
TRBJ1-2,-,TRBV28,-,CASSFRLRGYTF,TGTGCCAGCAGTTTTAGACTTCGTGGCTACACCTTC
TRBJ1-1,TRBD1,TRBV5-6,-,CASSLARDRKAFF,TGTGCCAGCAGCTTGGCCAGGGACAGGAAAGCTTTCTTT
TRBJ2-1,TRBD2,TRBV6-2/TRBV6-3,-,CASSSLAGGPGEQFF,TGTGCCAGCAGTTCACTAGCGGGAGGGCCCGGTGAGCAGTTCTTC
TRBJ2-1,TRBD2,TRBV10-3,-,CAISESVLYASGRAFF,TGTGCCATCAGTGAGTCGGTCTTATATGCTAGCGGGAGGGCGTTCTTC
TRBJ2-2,TRBD2,TRBV9,few,CASSVVAGATGGELFF,TGTGCCAGCAGCGTAGTAGCGGGGGCCACGGGCGGGGAGCTGTTTTTT
TRBJ1-2,-,TRBV18,-,CASSPGEYGYTF,TGTGCCAGCTCACCAGGGGAGTATGGCTACACCTTC
TRBJ1-3,-,TRBV29-1,few,CSVAHSYSGNTIYF,TGCAGCGTAGCACACAGTTACTCTGGAAACACCATATATTTT
TRBJ1-1,-,TRBV29-1,once,CSVVLQAMNTEAFF,TGCAGCGTTGTGCTCCAGGCTATGAACACTGAAGCTTTCTTT
TRBJ2-2,-,TRBV3-1/TRBV3-2,-,CASSQAPYRVSRSGELFF,TGTGCCAGCAGCCAAGCCCCCTACCGAGTCAGTAGATCCGGGGAGCTGTTTTTT
TRBJ1-2,-,TRBV2,-,CASSTAGTYGYTF,TGTGCCAGCAGCACGGCGGGAACTTATGGCTACACCTTC
TRBJ2-4,-,TRBV19,-,CASSMRRGNIQYF,TGTGCCAGTAGTATGCGCCGGGGAAACATTCAGTACTTC
TRBJ2-5,TRBD2,TRBV4-2,-,CASSQESGGGTQYF,TGTGCCAGCAGCCAAGAAAGCGGGGGAGGGACCCAGTACTTC
TRBJ1-2,-,TRBV19,-,CASSTTASSNYGYTF,TGTGCCAGTAGTACAACAGCTTCCTCCAACTATGGCTACACCTTC
TRBJ1-5,-,TRBV2,once,CASRQESNQPQHF,TGTGCCAGCAGGCAGGAGAGCAATCAGCCCCAGCATTTT
TRBJ1-2,-,TRBV7-9,-,CASSLAGLDYGYTF,TGTGCCAGCAGCTTAGCAGGGCTTGACTATGGCTACACCTTC
TRBJ2-2,-,TRBV7-2,few,CASSSDTGELFF,TGTGCCAGCAGCTCAGACACCGGGGAGCTGTTTTTT
TRBJ1-2,TRBD1,TRBV7-8,-,CASSFLITPDREGDYGYTF,TGTGCCAGCAGCTTCCTCATTACTCCGGACAGGGAAGGCGACTATGGCTACACCTTC
TRBJ2-7,-,TRBV28,-,CASTRPEGHEQYF,TGTGCCAGCACCCGACCCGAGGGACACGAGCAGTACTTC
TRBJ1-5,-,TRBV6-5,-,CASSYGGNQPQHF,TGTGCCAGCAGTTACGGCGGAAATCAGCCCCAGCATTTT
TRBJ1-1,-,TRBV27,few,CASSLGPNTEAFF,TGTGCCAGCAGCCTCGGGCCGAACACTGAAGCTTTCTTT
TRBJ1-6,-,TRBV6-4,-,CASRASITSPLHF,TGTGCCAGCAGGGCCTCCATAACTTCACCCCTCCACTTT
TRBJ2-3,-,TRBV10-3,-,CAIRGTRGHADTQYF,TGTGCCATCAGGGGGACTAGGGGGCACGCAGATACGCAGTATTTT
TRBJ1-2,-,TRBV5-1,-,CASSLGGNYGYTF,TGCGCCAGCAGCTTGGGGGGGAACTATGGCTACACCTTC
TRBJ1-1,TRBD1,TRBV4-1,-,CASSQLIPGQGTEAFF,TGCGCCAGCAGCCAATTAATTCCGGGACAGGGGACTGAAGCTTTCTTT
TRBJ1-5,-,TRBV30,-,CAWTPGHSNQPQHF,TGTGCCTGGACCCCGGGACATAGCAATCAGCCCCAGCATTTT
TRBJ1-1,-,TRBV6-5,once,CASSYSTANTEAFF,TGTGCCAGCAGTTACTCGACAGCCAACACTGAAGCTTTCTTT
TRBJ1-4,-,TRBV15,-,CATSRPEDGNEKLFF,TGTGCCACCAGCAGACCCGAGGACGGGAATGAAAAACTGTTTTTT
TRBJ1-2,TRBD1,TRBV18,medium-sized,CASSPTGTGGYGYTF,TGTGCCAGCTCACCAACCGGGACAGGGGGATATGGCTACACCTTC
TRBJ1-1,-,TRBV19,-,CARRDRMNTEAFF,TGTGCCAGGAGAGACAGGATGAACACTGAAGCTTTCTTT
TRBJ1-1,-,TRBV5-1,-,CASSPENTEAFF,TGCGCCAGCAGCCCAGAGAACACTGAAGCTTTCTTT
TRBJ1-1,-,TRBV28,once,CASSLFPVRGEAFF,TGTGCCAGCAGTCTATTCCCAGTGCGGGGGGAGGCTTTCTTT
TRBJ2-3,TRBD2,TRBV3-1/TRBV3-2,medium-sized,CASKWGAGGPADTQYF,TGTGCCAGCAAGTGGGGTGCGGGAGGGCCAGCAGATACGCAGTATTTT
TRBJ2-5,TRBD1,TRBV14,few,CASSQIQGVQETQYF,TGTGCCAGCAGCCAAATACAGGGGGTCCAAGAGACCCAGTACTTC
TRBJ2-4,TRBD2,TRBV7-9,once,CASSLSGRERYF,TGTGCCAGCAGCTTAAGTGGGCGGGAGCGGTACTTC
TRBJ2-7,TRBD1,TRBV6-1,-,CASSEGAGGIDEQYF,TGTGCCAGCAGTGAAGGGGCAGGGGGCATCGACGAGCAGTACTTC